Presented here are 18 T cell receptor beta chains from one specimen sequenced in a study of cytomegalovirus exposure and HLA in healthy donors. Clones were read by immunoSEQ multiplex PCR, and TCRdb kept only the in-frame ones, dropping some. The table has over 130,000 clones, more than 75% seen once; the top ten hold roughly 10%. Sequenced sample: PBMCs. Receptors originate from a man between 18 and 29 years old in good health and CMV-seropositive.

The CDR3 DNA reads as TGTGCCAGCAGCTTAGGTTCGCAGGGTACGCAGTATTTT. It translates to CASSLGSQGTQYF. The genes are TRBV7-9 and TRBJ2-3; D possibly corresponds to TRBD1 (5 bases). Trimming removed 1 base at V and 8 bases at J, with 10 bases between. This CDR3 region has 13 residues. Germline assignment: CDR1 SEHNR and CDR2 FQNEAQ (reference sequence).

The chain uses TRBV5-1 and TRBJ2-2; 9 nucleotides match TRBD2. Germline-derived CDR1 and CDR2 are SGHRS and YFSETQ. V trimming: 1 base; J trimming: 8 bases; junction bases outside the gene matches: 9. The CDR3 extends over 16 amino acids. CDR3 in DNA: TGCGCCAGCAGCTTGTTGCGGGAGGGCCAGATTGGGGAGCTGTTTTTT. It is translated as CASSLLREGQIGELFF.

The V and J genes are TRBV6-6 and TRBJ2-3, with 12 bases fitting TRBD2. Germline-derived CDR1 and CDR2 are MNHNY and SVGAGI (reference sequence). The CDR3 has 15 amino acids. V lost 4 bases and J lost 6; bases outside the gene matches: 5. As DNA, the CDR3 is TGTGCCAGCAGTTGGACTAGCGGGATTCCGGATACGCAGTATTTT. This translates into CASSWTSGIPDTQYF.

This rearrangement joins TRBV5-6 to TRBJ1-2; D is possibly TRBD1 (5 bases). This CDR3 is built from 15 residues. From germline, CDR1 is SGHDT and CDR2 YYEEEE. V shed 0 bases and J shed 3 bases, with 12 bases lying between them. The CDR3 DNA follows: TGTGCCAGCAGCTTGGCGGGACGGGACTACTATGGCTACACCTTC. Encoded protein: CASSLAGRDYYGYTF.

The CDR3 DNA is TGTGCCAGCAGTGAATACCAGGGCCACTATGGCTACACCTTC. Protein product: CASSEYQGHYGYTF. The J gene is TRBJ1-2, the V gene TRBV2; possible D gene TRBD1, 5 bases. There are 14 residues in the CDR3. Between the trimmed V and J ends, which lost 2 bases and 3 bases, there was a span of 10 bases. Germline V gene sequence: CDR1 SNHLY, CDR2 FYNNEI.

Written as DNA, the CDR3 is TGCGCCAGCAGGGTAGGGGCCCCCTACACCGGGGAGCTGTTTTTT. Translating it yields CASRVGAPYTGELFF. The chain uses TRBV5-1 and TRBJ2-2; D is possibly TRBD1 (5 bases). The CDR3 covers 15 residues. Germline values: CDR1 SGHRS, CDR2 YFSETQ. Trimming left V 5 bases short and J 3 bases short, with 14 bases between.

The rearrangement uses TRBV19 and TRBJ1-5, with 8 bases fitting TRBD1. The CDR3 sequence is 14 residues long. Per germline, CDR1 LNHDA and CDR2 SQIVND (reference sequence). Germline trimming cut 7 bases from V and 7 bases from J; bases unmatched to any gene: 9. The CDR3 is CASTMDRVGQPQHF. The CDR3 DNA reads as TGTGCCAGTACCATGGACAGGGTGGGACAGCCCCAGCATTTT.

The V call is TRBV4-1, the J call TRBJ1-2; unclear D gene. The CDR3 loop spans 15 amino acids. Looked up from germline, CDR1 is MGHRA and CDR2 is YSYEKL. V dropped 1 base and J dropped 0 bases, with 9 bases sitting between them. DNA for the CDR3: TGCGCCAGCAGCCAAGTGGCAGATGCTAACTATGGCTACACCTTC. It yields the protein CASSQVADANYGYTF.

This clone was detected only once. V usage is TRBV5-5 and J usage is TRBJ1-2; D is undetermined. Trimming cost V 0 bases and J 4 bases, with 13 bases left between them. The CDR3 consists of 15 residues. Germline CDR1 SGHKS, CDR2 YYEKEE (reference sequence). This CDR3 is CASSLAFGSGYGYTF. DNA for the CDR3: TGTGCCAGCAGCTTGGCATTCGGGTCGGGCTATGGCTACACCTTC.

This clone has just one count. CDR3 region: CASSVGPGRNIQYF. The CDR3 DNA reads TGTGCCAGCAGCGTAGGACCGGGGAGAAACATTCAGTACTTC. The genes are TRBV9 and TRBJ2-4; a possible D gene is TRBD2 (5 bases). The V end lost 0 bases, the J end lost 6 bases, and 10 bases lay between the germline ends. The CDR3 spans 14 residues. CDR1 and CDR2 (germline): SGDLS, YYNGEE.

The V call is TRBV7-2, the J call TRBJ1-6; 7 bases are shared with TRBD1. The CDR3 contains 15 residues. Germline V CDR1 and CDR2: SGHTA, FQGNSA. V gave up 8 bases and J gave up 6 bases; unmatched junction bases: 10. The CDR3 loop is CASLPRTGTNSPLHF. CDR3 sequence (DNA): TGTGCCAGCCTACCCCGGACAGGAACTAATTCACCCCTCCACTTT.

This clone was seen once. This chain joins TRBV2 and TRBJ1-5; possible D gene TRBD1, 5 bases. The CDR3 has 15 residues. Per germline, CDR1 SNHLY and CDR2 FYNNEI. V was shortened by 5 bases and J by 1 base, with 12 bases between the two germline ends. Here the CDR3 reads CASSLREASNQPQHF. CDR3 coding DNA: TGTGCCAGCAGTCTCAGGGAGGCAAGCAATCAGCCCCAGCATTTT.

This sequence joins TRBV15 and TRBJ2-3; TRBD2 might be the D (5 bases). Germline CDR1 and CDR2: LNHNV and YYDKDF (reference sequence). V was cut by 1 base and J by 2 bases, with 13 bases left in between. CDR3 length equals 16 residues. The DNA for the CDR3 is TGTGCCACCAGCAGAGGGGGTGGGAGACACACAGATACGCAGTATTTT. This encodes CATSRGGGRHTDTQYF. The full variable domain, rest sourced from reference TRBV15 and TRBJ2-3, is DAMVIQNPRYQVTQFGKPVTLSCSQTLNHNVMYWYQQKSSQAPKLLFHYYDKDFNNEADTPDNFQSRRPNTSFCFLDIRSPGLGDTAMYLCATSRGGGRHTDTQYFGPGTRLTVL.

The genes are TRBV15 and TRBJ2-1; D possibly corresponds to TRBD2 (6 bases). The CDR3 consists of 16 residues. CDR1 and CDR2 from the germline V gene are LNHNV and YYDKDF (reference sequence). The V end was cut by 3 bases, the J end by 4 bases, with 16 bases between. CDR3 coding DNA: TGTGCCACCAGCAGCCGGGCGGGGCGGCCGTACAATGAGCAGTTCTTC. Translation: CATSSRAGRPYNEQFF. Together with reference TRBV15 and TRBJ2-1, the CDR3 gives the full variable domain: DAMVIQNPRYQVTQFGKPVTLSCSQTLNHNVMYWYQQKSSQAPKLLFHYYDKDFNNEADTPDNFQSRRPNTSFCFLDIRSPGLGDTAMYLCATSSRAGRPYNEQFFGPGTRLTVL.

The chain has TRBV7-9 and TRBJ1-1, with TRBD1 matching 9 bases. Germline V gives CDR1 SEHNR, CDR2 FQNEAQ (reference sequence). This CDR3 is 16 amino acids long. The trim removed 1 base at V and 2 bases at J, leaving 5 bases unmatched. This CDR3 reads CASSLVGTGSNTEAFF. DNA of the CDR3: TGTGCCAGCAGCTTAGTTGGGACAGGGAGTAACACTGAAGCTTTCTTT.

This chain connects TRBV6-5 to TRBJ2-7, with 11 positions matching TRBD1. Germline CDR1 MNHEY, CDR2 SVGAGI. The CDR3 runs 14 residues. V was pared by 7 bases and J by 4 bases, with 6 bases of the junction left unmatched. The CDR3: CASTRDRGWYEQYF. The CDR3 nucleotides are TGTGCCAGCACCCGGGACAGGGGGTGGTACGAGCAGTACTTC.

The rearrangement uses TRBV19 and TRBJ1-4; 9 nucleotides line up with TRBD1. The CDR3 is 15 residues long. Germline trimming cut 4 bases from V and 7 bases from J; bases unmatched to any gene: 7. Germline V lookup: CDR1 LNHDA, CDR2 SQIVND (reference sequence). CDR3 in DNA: TGTGCCAGTAGTACCATACAGGGGGCGGGTGAAAAACTGTTTTTT. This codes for CASSTIQGAGEKLFF.

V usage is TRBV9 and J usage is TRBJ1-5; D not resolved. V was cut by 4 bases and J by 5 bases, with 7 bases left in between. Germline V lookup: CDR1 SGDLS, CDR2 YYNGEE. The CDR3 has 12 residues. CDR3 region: CASSPMDQPQHF. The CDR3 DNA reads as TGTGCCAGCAGCCCTATGGATCAGCCCCAGCATTTT. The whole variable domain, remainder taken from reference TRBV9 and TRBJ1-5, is DSGVTQTPKHLITATGQRVTLRCSPRSGDLSVYWYQQSLDQGLQFLIQYYNGEERAKGNILERFSAQQFPDLHSELNLSSLELGDSALYFCASSPMDQPQHFGDGTRLSIL.